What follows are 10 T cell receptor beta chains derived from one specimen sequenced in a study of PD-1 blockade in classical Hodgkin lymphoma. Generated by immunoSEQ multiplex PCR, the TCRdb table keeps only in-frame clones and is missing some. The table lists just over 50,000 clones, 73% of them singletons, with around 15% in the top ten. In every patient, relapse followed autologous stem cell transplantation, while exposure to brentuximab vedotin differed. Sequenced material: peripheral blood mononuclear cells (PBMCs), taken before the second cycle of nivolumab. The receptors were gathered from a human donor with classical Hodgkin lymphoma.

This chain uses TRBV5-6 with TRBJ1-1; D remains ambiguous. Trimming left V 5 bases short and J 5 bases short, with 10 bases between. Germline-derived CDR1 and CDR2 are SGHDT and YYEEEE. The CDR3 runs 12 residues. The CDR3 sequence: CASRVYGTEAFF. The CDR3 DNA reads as TGTGCCAGCAGAGTTTACGGAACTGAAGCTTTCTTT.

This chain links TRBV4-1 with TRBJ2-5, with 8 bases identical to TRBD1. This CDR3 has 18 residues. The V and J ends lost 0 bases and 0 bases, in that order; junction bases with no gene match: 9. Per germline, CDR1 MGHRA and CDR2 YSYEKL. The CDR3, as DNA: TGCGCCAGCAGCCAAGATCAGGGGGCAGGGTTGTACCAAGAGACCCAGTACTTC. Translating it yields CASSQDQGAGLYQETQYF.

CDR3 protein: CASSYGGTGYGYTF. CDR3 coding DNA: TGTGCCAGCAGTTACGGGGGGACAGGCTATGGCTACACCTTC. V and J are TRBV6-5 and TRBJ1-2; 8 bases are a match to TRBD1. Germline assignment: CDR1 MNHEY and CDR2 SVGAGI. CDR3 size: 14 residues. Unmatched junction bases numbered 3, after V lost 2 bases and J lost 4 bases.

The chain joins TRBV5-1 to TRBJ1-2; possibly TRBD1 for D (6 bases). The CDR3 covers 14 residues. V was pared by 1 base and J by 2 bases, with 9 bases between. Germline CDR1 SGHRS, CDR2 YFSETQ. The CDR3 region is CASSLQTGNYGYTF. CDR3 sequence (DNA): TGCGCCAGCAGCTTGCAGACAGGCAACTATGGCTACACCTTC.

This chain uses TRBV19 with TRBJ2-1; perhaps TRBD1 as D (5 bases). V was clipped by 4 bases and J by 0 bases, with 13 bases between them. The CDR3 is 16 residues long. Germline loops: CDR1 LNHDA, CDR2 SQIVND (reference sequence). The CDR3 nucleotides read TGTGCCAGTAGTACGACAGCTATTAGCTCCTACAATGAGCAGTTCTTC. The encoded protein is CASSTTAISSYNEQFF. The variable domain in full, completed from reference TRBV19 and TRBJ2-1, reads DGGITQSPKYLFRKEGQNVTLSCEQNLNHDAMYWYRQDPGQGLRLIYYSQIVNDFQKGDIAEGYSVSREKKESFPLTVTSAQKNPTAFYLCASSTTAISSYNEQFFGPGTRLTVL.

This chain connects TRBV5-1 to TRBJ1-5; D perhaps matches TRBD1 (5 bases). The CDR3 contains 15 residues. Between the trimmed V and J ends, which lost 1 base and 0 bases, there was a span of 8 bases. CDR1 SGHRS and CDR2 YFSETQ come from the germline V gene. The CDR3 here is CASSLTGVSNQPQHF. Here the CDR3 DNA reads TGCGCCAGCAGCTTGACAGGTGTTAGCAATCAGCCCCAGCATTTT.

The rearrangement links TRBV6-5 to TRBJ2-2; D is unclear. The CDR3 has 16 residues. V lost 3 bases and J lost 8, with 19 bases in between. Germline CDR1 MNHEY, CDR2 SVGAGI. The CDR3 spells CASSYFRTALVGELFF. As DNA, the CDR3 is TGTGCCAGCAGTTATTTTCGGACGGCCTTGGTTGGGGAGCTGTTTTTT.

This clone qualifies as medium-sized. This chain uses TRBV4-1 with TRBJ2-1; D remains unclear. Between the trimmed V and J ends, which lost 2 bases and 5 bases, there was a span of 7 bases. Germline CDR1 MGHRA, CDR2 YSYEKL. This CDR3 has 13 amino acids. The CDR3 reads CASSQREDNEQFF. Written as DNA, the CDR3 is TGCGCCAGCAGCCAAAGGGAAGACAATGAGCAGTTCTTC.

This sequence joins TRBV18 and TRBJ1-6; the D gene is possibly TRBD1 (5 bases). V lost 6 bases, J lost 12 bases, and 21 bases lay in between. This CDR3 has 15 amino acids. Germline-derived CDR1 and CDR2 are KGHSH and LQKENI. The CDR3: CASSPQPGPELPLHF. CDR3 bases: TGTGCCAGCTCGCCCCAACCAGGGCCCGAGTTACCCCTCCACTTT.

The CDR3 sequence is CGRAPGTTGELFF. The CDR3 DNA sequence: TGTGGCCGGGCCCCGGGTACCACCGGGGAGCTGTTTTTT. This sequence joins TRBV15 and TRBJ2-2; D unclear. The CDR3 spans 13 residues. The germline V gene has CDR1 LNHNV and CDR2 YYDKDF (reference sequence).